Sequencing of this TCR beta chain was carried out in a study of cytomegalovirus exposure and HLA in healthy donors. CDR3 length: 13 amino acids. CDR1 is LNHDA and CDR2 is SQIVND in the germline V gene (reference sequence). V lost 3 bases and J 10 bases, leaving 14 bases between the germline ends. PCR primers comprised 60 Vbeta and 13 Jbeta primers. Data came from immunoSEQ multiplex PCR; TCRdb stores just in-frame clones and leaves some out. The repertoire holds about 190,000 clones, with roughly nine tenths as singletons. The genes are TRBV19 and TRBJ2-3; no clear D. The sequenced sample consisted of PBMCs. The sequence was collected from a boy aged 2 to 10 in good health and CMV-seronegative. DNA of the CDR3: TGTGCCAGTAGTATCGTGGGCCTAAAGCCGCAGTATTTT. Protein product: CASSIVGLKPQYF.